What follows are 14 T cell receptor beta chains derived from one specimen sequenced in a study of blood T cell repertoires in COVID-19. The method was immunoSEQ multiplex PCR; TCRdb's version includes in-frame clones alone and lacks a portion of them. The table records roughly 66,000 clones, about 89% of them present only once. Sequenced material: peripheral blood. The receptors originated from a human donor in a cohort sampled during active COVID-19.

This clone showed up just a few times. The chain is built from TRBV6-5 and TRBJ1-1, with 7 nucleotides matching TRBD1. Trimming took 7 bases from V and 1 from J; bases not matched to a gene: 6. The CDR3 has 14 amino acids. Germline V gene lookup returns CDR1 MNHEY and CDR2 SVGAGI. The CDR3 DNA is TGTGCCAGCACTCCAGGGGGATCGAACACTGAAGCTTTCTTT. As protein: CASTPGGSNTEAFF.

The J gene is TRBJ2-1, the V gene TRBV7-9, with 7 bases identical to TRBD2. The CDR3 consists of 17 residues. Trimming cost V 3 bases and J 3 bases; bases outside gene matches: 11. CDR1 and CDR2 from the germline V gene are SEHNR and FQNEAQ (reference sequence). The CDR3 DNA reads as TGTGCCAGCAGCTTTGCCGGTGGGCTAGCGGACTACAATGAGCAGTTCTTC. Its translation is CASSFAGGLADYNEQFF.

The CDR3 region is CASSWTGEGTDTQYF. CDR3 coding DNA: TGTGCCAGCAGTTGGACAGGGGAGGGCACAGATACGCAGTATTTT. This chain links TRBV27 with TRBJ2-3; 9 bases line up with TRBD1. The CDR3 spans 15 residues. V was pared by 4 bases and J by 1 base, with 3 bases of the junction left unmatched. CDR1 and CDR2 from the germline V gene are MNHEY and SMNVEV (reference sequence).

This clone was seen once. The chain carries TRBV4-1 and TRBJ1-2, with D possibly matching TRBD1 (6 bases). Germline assignment: CDR1 MGHRA and CDR2 YSYEKL. Trimming shortened V by 3 bases and J by 3 bases, and 11 bases separated the two germline ends. The CDR3 extends over 14 amino acids. Here the CDR3 DNA reads TGCGCCAGCAGCCATACAGGGACGGACTATGGCTACACCTTC. This translates into CASSHTGTDYGYTF.

This sequence joins TRBV7-9 and TRBJ1-3, with TRBD1 matching 7 bases. Trimming cost V 5 bases and J 2 bases; bases outside gene matches: 12. The CDR3 is 17 residues long. Germline lookup yields CDR1 SEHNR and CDR2 FQNEAQ (reference sequence). The CDR3 region is CASSRKGQLEAGNTIYF. Written as DNA, the CDR3 is TGTGCCAGCAGCCGAAAGGGACAGCTAGAGGCTGGAAACACCATATATTTT.

The chain has TRBV9 and TRBJ1-2, with 8 bases aligning to TRBD1. Germline lookup yields CDR1 SGDLS and CDR2 YYNGEE. The trim removed 3 bases at V and 2 bases at J, leaving 3 bases unmatched. This CDR3 is 14 amino acids long. In DNA form, the CDR3 reads TGTGCCAGCAGCGCGAGGACAGGGAACTATGGCTACACCTTC. Protein product: CASSARTGNYGYTF.

The genes are TRBV6-6 and TRBJ2-7, with 8 bases matching TRBD1. The germline V gene has CDR1 MNHNY and CDR2 SVGAGI (reference sequence). Trimming at V came to 6 bases and at J to 6 bases, leaving 7 bases not matched to a gene. The CDR3 is 13 residues long. Here the CDR3 reads CASRGTTGGEQYF. The CDR3 nucleotides read TGTGCCAGCAGGGGGACAACAGGGGGCGAGCAGTACTTC.

This chain joins TRBV28 and TRBJ1-5; D gene unclear. The CDR3 consists of 13 residues. Germline values: CDR1 MDHEN, CDR2 SYDVKM. The V end lost 3 bases, the J end lost 5 bases, and 8 bases lay between the germline ends. The chain's CDR3 is CASSFASHQPQHF. The CDR3 DNA follows: TGTGCCAGCAGTTTCGCGAGCCATCAGCCCCAGCATTTT.

The V and J genes are TRBV7-2 and TRBJ2-5; 7 bases agree with TRBD1. The trim removed 5 bases at V and 5 bases at J, leaving 5 bases unmatched. The CDR3 runs 13 residues. The germline V gene has CDR1 SGHTA and CDR2 FQGNSA. Here the CDR3 reads CASSRDRVETQYF. The CDR3 DNA reads as TGTGCCAGCAGCCGCGACAGGGTGGAGACCCAGTACTTC.

V usage is TRBV27 and J usage is TRBJ2-6, with D possibly TRBD1 on 5 matching bases. The V gene lost 2 bases and the J gene lost 2 bases, with 7 bases spanning the gap. Germline V gives CDR1 MNHEY, CDR2 SMNVEV (reference sequence). The CDR3 contains 15 residues. CDR3 region: CASSLRGAGANVLTF. The DNA of the CDR3 is TGTGCCAGCAGTTTAAGGGGCGCTGGGGCCAACGTCCTGACTTTC.

The rearrangement links TRBV5-5 to TRBJ1-4; D uncertain. CDR3 length equals 14 residues. The V gene's germline CDR1 is SGHKS and CDR2 YYEKEE (reference sequence). V dropped 0 bases and J dropped 15 bases, with 18 bases sitting between them. CDR3 protein: CASSLGGEWPKVFF. DNA for the CDR3: TGTGCCAGCAGCTTGGGAGGAGAGTGGCCTAAGGTGTTTTTT.

V and J are TRBV19 and TRBJ2-1; D is unclear. This CDR3 is built from 15 residues. V was clipped by 7 bases and J by 0 bases, with 13 bases between them. Per the germline V gene, CDR1 is LNHDA and CDR2 is SQIVND (reference sequence). CDR3 bases: TGTGCCAGTACCCCAGACAAGAGCTCCTACAATGAGCAGTTCTTC. Its translation is CASTPDKSSYNEQFF.

V is TRBV19 and J is TRBJ2-2; 7 bases are shared with TRBD2. V lost 7 bases and J lost 3; bases outside the gene matches: 5. There are 14 residues in the CDR3. CDR1 is LNHDA, CDR2 SQIVND, per germline (reference sequence). The CDR3 sequence is CASKGGRDTGELFF. The CDR3 DNA reads TGTGCCAGTAAAGGTGGGAGGGACACCGGGGAGCTGTTTTTT.

This chain joins TRBV27 and TRBJ2-3, with D possibly matching TRBD2 (7 bases). Germline CDR1 is MNHEY and CDR2 is SMNVEV (reference sequence). The CDR3 consists of 14 residues. V lost 3 bases to trimming and J lost 4 bases, with 11 bases between them. The CDR3 loop reads CASSLRGGSDTQYF. CDR3 coding DNA: TGTGCCAGCAGTTTGAGGGGGGGGTCAGATACGCAGTATTTT.